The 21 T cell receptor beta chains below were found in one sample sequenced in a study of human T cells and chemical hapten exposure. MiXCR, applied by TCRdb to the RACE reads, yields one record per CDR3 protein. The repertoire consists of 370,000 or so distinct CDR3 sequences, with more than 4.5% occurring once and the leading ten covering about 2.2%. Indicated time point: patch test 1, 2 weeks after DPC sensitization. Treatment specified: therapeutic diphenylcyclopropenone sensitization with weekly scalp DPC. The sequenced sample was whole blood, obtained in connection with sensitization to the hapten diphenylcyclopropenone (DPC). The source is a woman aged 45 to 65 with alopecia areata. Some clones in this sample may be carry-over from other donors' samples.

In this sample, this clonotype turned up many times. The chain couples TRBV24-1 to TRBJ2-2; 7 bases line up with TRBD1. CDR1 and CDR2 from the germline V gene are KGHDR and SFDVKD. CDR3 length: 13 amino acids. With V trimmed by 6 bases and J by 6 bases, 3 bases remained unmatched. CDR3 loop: CATSYRGAGELFF. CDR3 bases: TGTGCCACCAGTTACAGGGGCGCCGGGGAGCTGTTTTTT.

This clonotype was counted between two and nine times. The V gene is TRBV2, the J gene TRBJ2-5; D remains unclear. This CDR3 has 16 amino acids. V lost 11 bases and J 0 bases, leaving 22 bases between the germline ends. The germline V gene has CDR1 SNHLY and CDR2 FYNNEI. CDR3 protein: CASGPTGLPNQETQYF. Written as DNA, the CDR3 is TGTGCCTCTGGGCCCACCGGGCTGCCTAACCAAGAGACCCAGTACTTC.

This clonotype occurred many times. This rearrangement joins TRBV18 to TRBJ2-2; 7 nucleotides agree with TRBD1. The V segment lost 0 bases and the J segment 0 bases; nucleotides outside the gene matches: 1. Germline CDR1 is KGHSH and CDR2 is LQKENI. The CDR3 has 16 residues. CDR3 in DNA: TGTGCCAGCTCACCACCAGGGGGCGCGAACACCGGGGAGCTGTTTTTT. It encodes CASSPPGGANTGELFF.

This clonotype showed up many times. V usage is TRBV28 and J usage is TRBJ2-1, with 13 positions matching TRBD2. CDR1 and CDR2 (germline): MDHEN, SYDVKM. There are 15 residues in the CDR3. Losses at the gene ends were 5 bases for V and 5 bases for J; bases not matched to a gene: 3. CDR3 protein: CASSTGTSGNNEQFF. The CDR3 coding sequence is TGTGCCAGCAGTACCGGGACTAGCGGGAACAATGAGCAGTTCTTC. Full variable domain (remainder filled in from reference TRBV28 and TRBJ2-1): DVKVTQSSRYLVKRTGEKVFLECVQDMDHENMFWYRQDPGLGLRLIYFSYDVKMKEKGDIPEGYSVSREKKERFSLILESASTNQTSMYLCASSTGTSGNNEQFFGPGTRLTVL.

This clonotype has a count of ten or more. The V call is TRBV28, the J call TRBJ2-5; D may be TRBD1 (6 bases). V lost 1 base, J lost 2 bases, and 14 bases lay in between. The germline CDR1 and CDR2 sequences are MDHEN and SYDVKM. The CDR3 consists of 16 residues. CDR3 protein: CASSLSFDRSQETQYF. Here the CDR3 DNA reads TGTGCCAGCAGTTTATCTTTCGACAGGTCGCAAGAGACCCAGTACTTC.

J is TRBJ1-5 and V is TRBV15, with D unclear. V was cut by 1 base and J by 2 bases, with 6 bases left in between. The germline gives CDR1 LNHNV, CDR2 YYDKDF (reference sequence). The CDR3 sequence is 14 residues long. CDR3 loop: CATSRGVGNQPQHF. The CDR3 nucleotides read TGTGCCACCAGCAGAGGGGTCGGCAATCAGCCCCAGCATTTT. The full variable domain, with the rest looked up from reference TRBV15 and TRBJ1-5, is DAMVIQNPRYQVTQFGKPVTLSCSQTLNHNVMYWYQQKSSQAPKLLFHYYDKDFNNEADTPDNFQSRRPNTSFCFLDIRSPGLGDTAMYLCATSRGVGNQPQHFGDGTRLSIL.

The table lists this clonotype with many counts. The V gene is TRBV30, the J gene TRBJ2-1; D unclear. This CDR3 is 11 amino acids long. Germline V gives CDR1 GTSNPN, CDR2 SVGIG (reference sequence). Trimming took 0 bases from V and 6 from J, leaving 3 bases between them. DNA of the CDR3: TGTGCCTGGAGTGTACTCAATGAGCAGTTCTTC. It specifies CAWSVLNEQFF.

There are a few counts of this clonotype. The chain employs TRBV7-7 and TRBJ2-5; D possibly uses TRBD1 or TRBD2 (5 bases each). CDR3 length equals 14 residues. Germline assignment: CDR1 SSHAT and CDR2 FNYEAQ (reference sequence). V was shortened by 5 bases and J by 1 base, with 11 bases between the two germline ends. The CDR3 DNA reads TGTGCCAGCAGCCCCCGGGACCGCCAAGAGACCCAGTACTTC. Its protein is CASSPRDRQETQYF. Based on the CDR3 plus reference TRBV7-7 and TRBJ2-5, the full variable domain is GAGVSQSPRYKVTKRGQDVTLRCDPISSHATLYWYQQALGQGPEFLTYFNYEAQPDKSGLPSDRFSAERPEGSISTLTIQRTEQRDSAMYRCASSPRDRQETQYFGPGTRLLVL.

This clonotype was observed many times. CDR3 protein: CASSSRGVDQPQHF. The CDR3 nucleotides are TGTGCCAGCAGTTCTAGAGGGGTGGATCAGCCCCAGCATTTT. The gene calls are TRBV6-5 and TRBJ1-5, with D possibly matching TRBD1 (5 bases). Germline assignment: CDR1 MNHEY and CDR2 SVGAGI. The V gene lost 4 bases and the J gene lost 5 bases, with 12 bases spanning the gap. The CDR3 loop spans 14 amino acids.

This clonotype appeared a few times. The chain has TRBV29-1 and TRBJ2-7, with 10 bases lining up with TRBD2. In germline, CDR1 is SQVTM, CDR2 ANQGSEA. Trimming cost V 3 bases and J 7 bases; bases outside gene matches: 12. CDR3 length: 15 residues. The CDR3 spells CSVDSLAGTRREQYF. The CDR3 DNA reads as TGCAGCGTTGACTCACTAGCGGGGACTCGGAGGGAGCAGTACTTC.

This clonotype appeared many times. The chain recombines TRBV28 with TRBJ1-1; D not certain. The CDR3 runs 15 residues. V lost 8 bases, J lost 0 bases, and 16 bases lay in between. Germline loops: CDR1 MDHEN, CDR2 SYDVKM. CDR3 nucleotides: TGTGCCAGCGGGGTCGGTCAGTACCTGAACACTGAAGCTTTCTTT. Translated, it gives CASGVGQYLNTEAFF.

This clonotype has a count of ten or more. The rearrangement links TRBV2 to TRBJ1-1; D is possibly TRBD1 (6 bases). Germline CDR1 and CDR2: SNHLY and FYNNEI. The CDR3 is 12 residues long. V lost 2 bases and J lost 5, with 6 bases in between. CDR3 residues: CASSERGTEAFF. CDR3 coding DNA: TGTGCCAGCAGTGAAAGGGGGACTGAAGCTTTCTTT. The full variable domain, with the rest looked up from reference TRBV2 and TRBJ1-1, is EPEVTQTPSHQVTQMGQEVILRCVPISNHLYFYWYRQILGQKVEFLVSFYNNEISEKSEIFDDQFSVERPDGSNFTLKIRSTKLEDSAMYFCASSERGTEAFFGQGTRLTVV.

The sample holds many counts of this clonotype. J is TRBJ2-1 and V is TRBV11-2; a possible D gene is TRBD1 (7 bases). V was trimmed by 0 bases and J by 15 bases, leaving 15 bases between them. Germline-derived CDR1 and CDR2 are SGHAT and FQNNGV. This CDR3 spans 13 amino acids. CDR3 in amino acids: CASSLDQGGSGFF. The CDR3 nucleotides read TGTGCCAGCAGCTTAGATCAGGGGGGCTCCGGGTTCTTC. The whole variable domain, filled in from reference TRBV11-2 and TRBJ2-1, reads EAGVAQSPRYKIIEKRQSVAFWCNPISGHATLYWYQQILGQGPKLLIQFQNNGVVDDSQLPKDRFSAERLKGVDSTLKIQPAKLEDSAVYLCASSLDQGGSGFFGPGTRLTVL.

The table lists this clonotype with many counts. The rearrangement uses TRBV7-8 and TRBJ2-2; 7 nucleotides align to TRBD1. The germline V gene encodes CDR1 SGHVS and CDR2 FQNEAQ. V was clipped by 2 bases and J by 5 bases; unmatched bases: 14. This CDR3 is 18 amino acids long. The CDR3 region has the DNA TGTGCCAGCAGCTTATCGCCCGACAGGGCGAAGGGGACCGGGGAGCTGTTTTTT. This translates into CASSLSPDRAKGTGELFF.

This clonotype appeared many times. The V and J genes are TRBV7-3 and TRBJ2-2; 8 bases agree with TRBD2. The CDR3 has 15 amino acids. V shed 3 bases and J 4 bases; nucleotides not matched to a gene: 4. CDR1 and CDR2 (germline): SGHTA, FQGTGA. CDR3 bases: TGTGCCAGCAGCTTGGATAGCGGGGCCACCGGGGAGCTGTTTTTT. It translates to CASSLDSGATGELFF.

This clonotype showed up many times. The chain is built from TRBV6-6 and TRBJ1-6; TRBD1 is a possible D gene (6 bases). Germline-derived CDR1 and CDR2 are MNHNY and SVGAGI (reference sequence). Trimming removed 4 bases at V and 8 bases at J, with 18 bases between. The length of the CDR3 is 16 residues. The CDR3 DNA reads TGTGCCAGCAGTTCCCCGGACAGTTTGCCTGATTCACCCCTCCACTTT. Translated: CASSSPDSLPDSPLHF.

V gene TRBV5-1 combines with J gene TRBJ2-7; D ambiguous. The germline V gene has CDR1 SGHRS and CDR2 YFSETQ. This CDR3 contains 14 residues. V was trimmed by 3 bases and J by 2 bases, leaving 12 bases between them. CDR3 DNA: TGCGCCAGCAGCTCTGACATACCCCCCTACGAGCAGTACTTC. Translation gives CASSSDIPPYEQYF.

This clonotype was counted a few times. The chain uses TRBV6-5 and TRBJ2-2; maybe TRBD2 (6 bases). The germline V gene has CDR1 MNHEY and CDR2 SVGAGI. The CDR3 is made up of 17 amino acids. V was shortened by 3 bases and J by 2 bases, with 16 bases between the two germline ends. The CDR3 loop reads CASSYNGGTLNTGELFF. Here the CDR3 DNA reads TGTGCCAGCAGTTATAATGGGGGGACCCTAAACACCGGGGAGCTGTTTTTT.

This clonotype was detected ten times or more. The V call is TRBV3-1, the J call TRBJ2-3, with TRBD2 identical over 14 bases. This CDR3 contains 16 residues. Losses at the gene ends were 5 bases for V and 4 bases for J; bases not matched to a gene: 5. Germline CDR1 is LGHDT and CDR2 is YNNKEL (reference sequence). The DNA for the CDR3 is TGTGCCAGCAGCAAGGGACTAGCGGGAGCTCCAGATACGCAGTATTTT. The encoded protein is CASSKGLAGAPDTQYF.

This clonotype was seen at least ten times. In DNA form, the CDR3 reads TGCAGTGCTAGAGATCCCCTAGCGGGGGATCTAGCCAAAAACATTCAGTACTTC. Amino acid sequence: CSARDPLAGDLAKNIQYF. The chain employs TRBV20-1 and TRBJ2-4; 10 positions match TRBD2. V lost 0 bases and J lost 0; bases outside the gene matches: 8. This CDR3 spans 18 amino acids. From germline, CDR1 is DFQATT and CDR2 SNEGSKA (reference sequence).

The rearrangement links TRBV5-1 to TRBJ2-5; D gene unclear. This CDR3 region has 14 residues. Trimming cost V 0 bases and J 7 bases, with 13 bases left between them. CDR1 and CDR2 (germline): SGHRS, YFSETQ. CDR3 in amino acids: CASSLVPSPGTQYF. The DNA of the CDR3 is TGCGCCAGCAGCTTGGTGCCGTCTCCGGGGACCCAGTACTTC.